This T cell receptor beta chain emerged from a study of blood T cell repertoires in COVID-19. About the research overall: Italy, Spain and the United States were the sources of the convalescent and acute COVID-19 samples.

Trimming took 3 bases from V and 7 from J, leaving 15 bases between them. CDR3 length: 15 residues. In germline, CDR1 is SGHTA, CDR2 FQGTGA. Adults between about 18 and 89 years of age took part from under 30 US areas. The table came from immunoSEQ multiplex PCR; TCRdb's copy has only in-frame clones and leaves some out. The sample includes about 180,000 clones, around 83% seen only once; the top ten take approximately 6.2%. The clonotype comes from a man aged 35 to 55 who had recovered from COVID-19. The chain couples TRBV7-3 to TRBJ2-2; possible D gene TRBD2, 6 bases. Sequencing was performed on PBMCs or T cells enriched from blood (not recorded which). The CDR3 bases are TGTGCCAGCAGCTTGTCCGGGACTTTGGGCGGGGAGCTGTTTTTT. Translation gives CASSLSGTLGGELFF.